The rows below give T cell receptor beta chains drawn from one sample of a study of Ad26.COV2.S vaccination and SARS-CoV-2 variants. Only in-frame clones appear in the TCRdb table, and some are missing; sequencing was by immunoSEQ multiplex PCR. This table has hundreds of thousands of clones, over 75% appearing once. The sequences come from peripheral blood, collected in a trial of Ad26.COV2.S vaccine versus placebo. Receptor source: a person between 18 and 59 years old who received the Ad26.COV2.S COVID-19 vaccine or a placebo. CDR3s include the opening cysteine and the closing phenylalanine or tryptophan. Fields, in order: J gene, clone size, V gene, D gene, CDR3 protein, CDR3 DNA. D genes are given only for firm matches. Size is stated for part of the rows, as once, few or many counts, or as a class when the clone is expanded.

J: TRBJ2-1; size: NA; V: TRBV27; D: NA; CDR3: CASTGGYEQFF; DNA: TGTGCCAGCACTGGGGGCTATGAGCAGTTCTTC
J: TRBJ1-1; size: NA; V: TRBV5-1; D: TRBD1; CDR3: CASSLAGGFNTEAFF; DNA: TGCGCCAGCAGCTTGGCAGGGGGATTTAACACTGAAGCTTTCTTT
J: TRBJ2-2; size: NA; V: TRBV6-2/TRBV6-3; D: NA; CDR3: CASSPRQTINTGELFF; DNA: TGTGCCAGCAGCCCTCGACAGACTATTAACACCGGGGAGCTGTTTTTT
J: TRBJ2-2; size: once; V: TRBV19; D: NA; CDR3: CASSIDRGAGSTGELFF; DNA: TGTGCCAGTAGTATAGATCGGGGCGCGGGGAGTACCGGGGAGCTGTTTTTT
J: TRBJ2-7; size: NA; V: TRBV21-1; D: NA; CDR3: CASSNGGARLSYEQYF; DNA: TGTGCCAGCAGCAATGGGGGGGCGCGCCTCTCCTACGAGCAGTACTTC
J: TRBJ1-1; size: NA; V: TRBV9; D: NA; CDR3: CASSAFTEAAFF; DNA: TGTGCCAGCAGCGCGTTTACAGAAGCAGCTTTCTTT
J: TRBJ1-1; size: NA; V: TRBV9; D: NA; CDR3: CASSVGRYTEAFF; DNA: TGTGCCAGCAGCGTAGGACGATACACTGAAGCTTTCTTT
J: TRBJ2-1; size: NA; V: TRBV5-6; D: TRBD1; CDR3: CASSGGTGLGNEQFF; DNA: TGTGCCAGCAGCGGAGGGACAGGGTTGGGAAATGAGCAGTTCTTC
J: TRBJ2-1; size: once; V: TRBV29-1; D: NA; CDR3: CSVAIVRDYNEQFF; DNA: TGCAGCGTCGCCATCGTCCGGGACTACAATGAGCAGTTCTTC
J: TRBJ2-2; size: NA; V: TRBV19; D: NA; CDR3: CASTWAGGRTGELFF; DNA: TGTGCCAGTACGTGGGCAGGTGGGAGGACCGGGGAGCTGTTTTTT
J: TRBJ1-1; size: once; V: TRBV11-2; D: TRBD1; CDR3: CASSSPADRGTEAFF; DNA: TGTGCCAGCAGCTCCCCCGCGGACAGGGGAACTGAAGCTTTCTTT
J: TRBJ2-7; size: NA; V: TRBV18; D: NA; CDR3: CASSPDSSYEQYF; DNA: TGTGCCAGCTCACCCGACAGCTCCTACGAGCAGTACTTC
J: TRBJ1-1; size: once; V: TRBV24-1; D: TRBD1; CDR3: CASHSGQGASEAFF; DNA: TGTGCCAGCCATTCAGGGCAGGGGGCTTCTGAAGCTTTCTTT
J: TRBJ1-2; size: NA; V: TRBV11-2; D: NA; CDR3: CASSLGQGGAGGYGYTF; DNA: TGTGCCAGCAGCTTAGGCCAGGGAGGGGCCGGGGGCTATGGCTACACCTTC
J: TRBJ2-5; size: NA; V: TRBV7-9; D: TRBD1; CDR3: CASSLTPTGGGRLETQYF; DNA: TGTGCCAGCAGCTTAACCCCGACAGGGGGCGGTCGTCTAGAGACCCAGTACTTC
J: TRBJ1-2; size: NA; V: TRBV7-2; D: NA; CDR3: CASSFGRGHGGYTF; DNA: TGTGCCAGCAGCTTTGGTCGGGGCCACGGAGGCTACACCTTC
J: TRBJ1-2; size: NA; V: TRBV2; D: NA; CDR3: CASSPTGTGGYTF; DNA: TGTGCCAGCAGCCCGACGGGCACTGGGGGCTACACCTTC
J: TRBJ2-2; size: few; V: TRBV19; D: NA; CDR3: CASGRRNTGELFF; DNA: TGTGCCAGTGGACGTAGGAACACCGGGGAGCTGTTTTTT
J: TRBJ2-7; size: once; V: TRBV18; D: NA; CDR3: CASSQEGGAYEQYF; DNA: TGTGCCAGCTCACAAGAGGGGGGGGCCTACGAGCAGTACTTC
J: TRBJ1-6; size: few; V: TRBV14; D: NA; CDR3: CASSHHWEGNPYNSPLHF; DNA: TGTGCCAGCAGCCACCACTGGGAAGGGAATCCCTATAATTCACCCCTCCACTTT
J: TRBJ1-5; size: NA; V: TRBV6-1; D: NA; CDR3: CASSDRGRVEGNQPQHF; DNA: TGTGCCAGCAGTGACCGGGGCAGGGTGGAAGGAAATCAGCCCCAGCATTTT
J: TRBJ2-2; size: NA; V: TRBV7-9; D: TRBD2; CDR3: CASTPGLAGANTGELFF; DNA: TGTGCCAGCACCCCGGGACTAGCGGGAGCGAACACCGGGGAGCTGTTTTTT
J: TRBJ2-1; size: NA; V: TRBV7-6; D: TRBD2; CDR3: CASNPEAGGYNEQFF; DNA: TGTGCCAGCAACCCCGAGGCGGGGGGGTACAATGAGCAGTTCTTC
J: TRBJ1-3; size: NA; V: TRBV21-1; D: NA; CDR3: CASSNPDLGPRNTIYF; DNA: TGTGCCAGCAGCAACCCGGATCTAGGACCCCGAAACACCATATATTTT
J: TRBJ1-2; size: few; V: TRBV7-2; D: NA; CDR3: CASSFSGQGSGYTF; DNA: TGTGCCAGCAGCTTCTCGGGGCAGGGAAGTGGCTACACCTTC
J: TRBJ2-5; size: NA; V: TRBV9; D: TRBD2; CDR3: CASSPDGGGQETQYF; DNA: TGTGCCAGCAGCCCCGATGGGGGGGGTCAAGAGACCCAGTACTTC
J: TRBJ2-7; size: NA; V: TRBV5-8; D: NA; CDR3: CASSLLAGMNEQYF; DNA: TGTGCCAGCAGCCTCTTAGCAGGAATGAACGAGCAGTACTTC
J: TRBJ2-1; size: NA; V: TRBV7-9; D: TRBD1; CDR3: CASSPQGAAYNEQFF; DNA: TGTGCCAGCAGCCCGCAGGGGGCAGCCTACAATGAGCAGTTCTTC
J: TRBJ1-2; size: few; V: TRBV13; D: TRBD1; CDR3: CASRWKGQGLQPYGYTF; DNA: TGTGCCAGCAGATGGAAGGGACAGGGGCTTCAACCCTATGGCTACACCTTC
J: TRBJ2-1; size: once; V: TRBV27; D: NA; CDR3: CASRKTYNEQFF; DNA: TGTGCCAGCAGAAAGACCTACAATGAGCAGTTCTTC
J: TRBJ2-3; size: NA; V: TRBV9; D: NA; CDR3: CASSSPGTDTQYF; DNA: TGTGCCAGCAGCTCCCCGGGGACAGATACGCAGTATTTT
J: TRBJ1-2; size: NA; V: TRBV5-1; D: NA; CDR3: CASSLENSEAYYGYTF; DNA: TGCGCCAGCAGCTTGGAGAATTCTGAGGCGTACTATGGCTACACCTTC
J: TRBJ2-7; size: NA; V: TRBV4-2; D: NA; CDR3: CASRGPSSYEQYF; DNA: TGTGCCAGCAGAGGCCCTTCGTCCTACGAGCAGTACTTC
J: TRBJ2-7; size: NA; V: TRBV5-5; D: TRBD1; CDR3: CASRRGQGHEQYF; DNA: TGTGCCAGCAGACGGGGACAGGGACACGAGCAGTACTTC
J: TRBJ1-2; size: once; V: TRBV10-3; D: NA; CDR3: CAIKTEGEGGYTF; DNA: TGTGCCATCAAAACAGAAGGGGAAGGAGGCTACACCTTC
J: TRBJ1-5; size: NA; V: TRBV5-6; D: TRBD1; CDR3: CASSLGDRGLNQPQHF; DNA: TGTGCCAGCAGCTTGGGGGACAGGGGGCTAAATCAGCCCCAGCATTTT
J: TRBJ2-5; size: NA; V: TRBV29-1; D: NA; CDR3: CSVDYTEETQYF; DNA: TGCAGCGTTGACTACACCGAAGAGACCCAGTACTTC
J: TRBJ2-1; size: once; V: TRBV7-6; D: NA; CDR3: CASSLERQSNEQFF; DNA: TGTGCCAGCAGCTTAGAGAGGCAGAGCAATGAGCAGTTCTTC
J: TRBJ2-7; size: NA; V: TRBV27; D: TRBD1; CDR3: CASSPPDRTEQYF; DNA: TGTGCCAGCAGTCCCCCGGACAGGACCGAGCAGTACTTC
J: TRBJ1-4; size: NA; V: TRBV6-6; D: NA; CDR3: CASSYSGGAKLFF; DNA: TGTGCCAGCAGTTACTCCGGGGGGGCAAAACTGTTTTTT
J: TRBJ2-5; size: once; V: TRBV9; D: NA; CDR3: CASSVGASPQETQYF; DNA: TGTGCCAGCAGCGTAGGAGCCTCTCCTCAAGAGACCCAGTACTTC
J: TRBJ1-1; size: NA; V: TRBV7-3; D: NA; CDR3: CASSRIGGMNTEAFF; DNA: TGTGCCAGCAGCCGAATAGGGGGGATGAACACTGAAGCTTTCTTT
J: TRBJ1-2; size: NA; V: TRBV6-2/TRBV6-3; D: TRBD1; CDR3: CASSSGQAQGYTF; DNA: TGTGCCAGCAGCTCCGGACAGGCGCAAGGCTACACCTTC
J: TRBJ2-2; size: NA; V: TRBV2; D: TRBD2; CDR3: CASSEGRLAGGFTGELFF; DNA: TGTGCCAGCAGTGAAGGACGGCTAGCGGGGGGCTTTACCGGGGAGCTGTTTTTT
J: TRBJ1-2; size: NA; V: TRBV7-8; D: TRBD1; CDR3: CASSLAGQGARGGYTF; DNA: TGTGCCAGCAGCTTAGCTGGACAGGGGGCGCGAGGTGGCTACACCTTC
J: TRBJ2-7; size: NA; V: TRBV6-1; D: NA; CDR3: CASSEFTGNYEQYF; DNA: TGTGCCAGCAGTGAATTCACAGGGAACTACGAGCAGTACTTC
J: TRBJ1-1; size: NA; V: TRBV19; D: TRBD1; CDR3: CASWAGGNTEAFF; DNA: TGTGCCAGTTGGGCAGGGGGGAACACTGAAGCTTTCTTT
J: TRBJ1-1; size: few; V: TRBV12-3/TRBV12-4; D: NA; CDR3: CASNRANTEAFF; DNA: TGTGCCAGCAACAGGGCGAACACTGAAGCTTTCTTT
J: TRBJ1-6; size: NA; V: TRBV13; D: TRBD1; CDR3: CASSTRQGYNSPLHF; DNA: TGTGCCAGCAGCACCCGACAGGGCTATAATTCACCCCTCCACTTT
J: TRBJ1-3; size: NA; V: TRBV18; D: NA; CDR3: CASSPSGNTIYF; DNA: TGTGCCAGCTCACCATCAGGAAACACCATATATTTT
J: TRBJ1-1; size: NA; V: TRBV10-3; D: NA; CDR3: CAISQDRASRTEAFF; DNA: TGTGCCATCAGTCAAGACCGGGCAAGTCGCACTGAAGCTTTCTTT
J: TRBJ2-3; size: NA; V: TRBV27; D: NA; CDR3: CASKPMGDTQYF; DNA: TGTGCCAGCAAGCCTATGGGTGATACGCAGTATTTT
J: TRBJ1-6; size: NA; V: TRBV19; D: NA; CDR3: CASSITGPKSYSPLHF; DNA: TGTGCCAGTAGTATAACCGGGCCAAAGAGTTATTCACCCCTCCACTTT
J: TRBJ2-7; size: NA; V: TRBV5-5; D: TRBD1; CDR3: CASSYTGTGKSEQYF; DNA: TGTGCCAGCAGTTATACCGGGACAGGAAAGTCCGAGCAGTACTTC
J: TRBJ1-1; size: NA; V: TRBV12-5; D: TRBD1; CDR3: CASGLPQGRPNTEAFF; DNA: TGTGCTAGTGGTTTGCCACAGGGGAGGCCGAACACTGAAGCTTTCTTT